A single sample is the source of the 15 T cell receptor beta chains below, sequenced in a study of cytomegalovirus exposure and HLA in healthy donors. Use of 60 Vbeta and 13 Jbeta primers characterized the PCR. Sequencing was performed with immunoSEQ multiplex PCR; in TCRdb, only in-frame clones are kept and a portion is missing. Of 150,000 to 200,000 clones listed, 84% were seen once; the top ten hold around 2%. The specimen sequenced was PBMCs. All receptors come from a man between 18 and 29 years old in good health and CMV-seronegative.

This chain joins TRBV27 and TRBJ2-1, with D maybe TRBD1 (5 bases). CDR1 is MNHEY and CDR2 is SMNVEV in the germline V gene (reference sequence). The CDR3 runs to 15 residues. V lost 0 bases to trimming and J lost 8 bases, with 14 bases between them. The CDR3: CASSLSYSQGYEQFF. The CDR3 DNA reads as TGTGCCAGCAGTTTATCGTATAGCCAGGGCTATGAGCAGTTCTTC.

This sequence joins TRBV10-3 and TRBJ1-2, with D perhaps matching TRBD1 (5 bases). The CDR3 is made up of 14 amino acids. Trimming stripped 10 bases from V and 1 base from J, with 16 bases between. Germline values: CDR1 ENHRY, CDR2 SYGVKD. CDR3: CATTWGELNYGYTF. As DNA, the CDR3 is TGTGCCACCACATGGGGGGAACTTAACTATGGCTACACCTTC.

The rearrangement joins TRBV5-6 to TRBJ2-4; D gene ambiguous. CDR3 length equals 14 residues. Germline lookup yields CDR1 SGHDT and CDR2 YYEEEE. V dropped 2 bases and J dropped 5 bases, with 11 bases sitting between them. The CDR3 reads CASSFLSAQNIQYF. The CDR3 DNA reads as TGTGCCAGCAGCTTTCTAAGCGCCCAAAACATTCAGTACTTC.

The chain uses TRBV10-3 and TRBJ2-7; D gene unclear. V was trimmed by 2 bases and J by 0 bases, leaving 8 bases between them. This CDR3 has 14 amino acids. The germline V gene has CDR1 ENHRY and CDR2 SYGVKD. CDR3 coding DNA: TGTGCCATCAGTGAGGCAACGAGCTCCTACGAGCAGTACTTC. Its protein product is CAISEATSSYEQYF.

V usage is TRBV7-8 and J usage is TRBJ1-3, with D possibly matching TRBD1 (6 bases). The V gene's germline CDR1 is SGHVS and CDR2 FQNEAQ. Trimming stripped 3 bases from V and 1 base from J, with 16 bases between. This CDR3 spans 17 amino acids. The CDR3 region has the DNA TGTGCCAGCAGCTTGAGCCCACCCAGGGGATCTGGAAACACCATATATTTT. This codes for CASSLSPPRGSGNTIYF. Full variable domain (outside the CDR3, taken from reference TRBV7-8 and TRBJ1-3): GAGVSQSPRYKVAKRGQDVALRCDPISGHVSLFWYQQALGQGPEFLTYFQNEAQLDKSGLPSDRFFAERPEGSVSTLKIQRTQQEDSAVYLCASSLSPPRGSGNTIYFGEGSWLTVV.

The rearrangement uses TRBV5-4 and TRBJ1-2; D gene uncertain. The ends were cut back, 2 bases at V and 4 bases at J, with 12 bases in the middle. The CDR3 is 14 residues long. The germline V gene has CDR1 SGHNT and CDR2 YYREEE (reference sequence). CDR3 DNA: TGTGCCAGCAGCTTCGGAGGGTTGCCCTATGGCTACACCTTC. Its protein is CASSFGGLPYGYTF.

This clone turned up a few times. CDR3 region: CASRDSRQTHEQYF. CDR3 DNA sequence: TGTGCCAGTCGAGACAGCCGCCAGACACACGAGCAGTACTTC. The V call is TRBV2, the J call TRBJ2-7, with D possibly being TRBD1 (5 bases). The CDR3 length is 14 residues. In germline, CDR1 is SNHLY, CDR2 FYNNEI. V was shortened by 9 bases and J by 5 bases, with 20 bases between the two germline ends. Full variable domain (outside the CDR3, taken from reference TRBV2 and TRBJ2-7): EPEVTQTPSHQVTQMGQEVILRCVPISNHLYFYWYRQILGQKVEFLVSFYNNEISEKSEIFDDQFSVERPDGSNFTLKIRSTKLEDSAMYFCASRDSRQTHEQYFGPGTRLTVT.

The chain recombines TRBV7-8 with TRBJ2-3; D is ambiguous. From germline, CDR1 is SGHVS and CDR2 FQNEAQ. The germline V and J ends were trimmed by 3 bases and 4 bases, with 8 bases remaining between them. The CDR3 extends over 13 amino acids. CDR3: CASSFTISDTQYF. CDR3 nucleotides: TGTGCCAGCAGCTTTACAATTTCAGATACGCAGTATTTT. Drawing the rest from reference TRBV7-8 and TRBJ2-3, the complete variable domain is GAGVSQSPRYKVAKRGQDVALRCDPISGHVSLFWYQQALGQGPEFLTYFQNEAQLDKSGLPSDRFFAERPEGSVSTLKIQRTQQEDSAVYLCASSFTISDTQYFGPGTRLTVL.

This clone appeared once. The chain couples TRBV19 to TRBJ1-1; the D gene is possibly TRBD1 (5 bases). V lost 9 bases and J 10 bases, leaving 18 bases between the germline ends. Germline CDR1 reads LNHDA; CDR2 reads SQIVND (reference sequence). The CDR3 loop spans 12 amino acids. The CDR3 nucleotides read TGTGCCAGCATACAGGAGGGCGGCGGAGCTTTCTTT. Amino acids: CASIQEGGGAFF.

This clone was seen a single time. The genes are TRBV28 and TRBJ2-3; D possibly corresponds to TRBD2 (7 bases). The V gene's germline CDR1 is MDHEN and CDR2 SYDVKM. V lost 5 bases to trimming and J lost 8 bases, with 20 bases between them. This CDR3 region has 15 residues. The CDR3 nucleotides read TGTGCCAGCAGTCCCCCTAGGGGGGGGCAGAGTACGCAGTATTTT. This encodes CASSPPRGGQSTQYF.

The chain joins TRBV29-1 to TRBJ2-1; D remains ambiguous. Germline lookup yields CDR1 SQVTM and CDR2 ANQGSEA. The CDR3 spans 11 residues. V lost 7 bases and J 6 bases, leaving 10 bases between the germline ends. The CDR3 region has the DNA TGCAGCGACCAAACGGGCAATGAGCAGTTCTTC. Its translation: CSDQTGNEQFF.

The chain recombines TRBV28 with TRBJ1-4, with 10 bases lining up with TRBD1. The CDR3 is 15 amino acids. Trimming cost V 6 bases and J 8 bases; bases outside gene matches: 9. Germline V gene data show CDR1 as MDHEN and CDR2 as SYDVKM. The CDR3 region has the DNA TGTGCCAGCAGGATCGGGACAGGGGAGGTAGAAAAACTGTTTTTT. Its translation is CASRIGTGEVEKLFF.

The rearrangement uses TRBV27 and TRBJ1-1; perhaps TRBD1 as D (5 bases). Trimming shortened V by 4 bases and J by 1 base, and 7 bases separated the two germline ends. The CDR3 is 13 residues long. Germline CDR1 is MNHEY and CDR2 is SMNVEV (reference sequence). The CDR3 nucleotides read TGTGCCAGCAGTTCCAGGGAGAACACTGAAGCTTTCTTT. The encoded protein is CASSSRENTEAFF.

The CDR3 reads CASSIGAGTEAFF. The CDR3 DNA is TGTGCCAGTAGTATAGGAGCGGGTACTGAAGCTTTCTTT. V is TRBV19 and J is TRBJ1-1, with D unclear. The V end lost 1 base, the J end lost 5 bases, and 8 bases lay between the germline ends. Per the germline V gene, CDR1 is LNHDA and CDR2 is SQIVND (reference sequence). The CDR3 length is 13 residues.

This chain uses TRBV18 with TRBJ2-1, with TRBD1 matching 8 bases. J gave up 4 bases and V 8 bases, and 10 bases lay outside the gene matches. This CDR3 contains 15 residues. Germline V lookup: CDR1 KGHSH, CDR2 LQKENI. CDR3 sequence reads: CASLRAGGIYNEQFF. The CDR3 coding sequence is TGTGCCAGCCTTCGGGCAGGGGGCATATACAATGAGCAGTTCTTC. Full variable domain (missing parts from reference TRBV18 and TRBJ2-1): NAGVMQNPRHLVRRRGQEARLRCSPMKGHSHVYWYRQLPEEGLKFMVYLQKENIIDESGMPKERFSAEFPKEGPSILRIQQVVRGDSAAYFCASLRAGGIYNEQFFGPGTRLTVL.